The 8 T cell receptor beta chains in this list originate from one sample, sequenced in a study of T cells in Graves' hyperthyroidism and ophthalmopathy. Amplification yielded TCR beta CDR3 regions, with RNA transcripts as the source. The HTBI set primed first-round TCR CDR3 RT-PCR. A single record per CDR3 protein comes from TCRdb applying MiXCR to the multiplex PCR reads. The repertoire consists of some 460,000 distinct CDR3 sequences, with roughly 14% occurring once and the leading ten covering 12% to 15%. Sequencing was performed on blood. These receptors were obtained from a woman aged 18 to 35 with Graves' hyperthyroidism.

This clonotype has only a few counts. The rearrangement links TRBV9 to TRBJ2-7; D is perhaps TRBD2 (5 bases). Germline CDR1 and CDR2: SGDLS and YYNGEE. V was pared by 0 bases and J by 6 bases, with 10 bases between. CDR3 length equals 13 residues. CDR3 nucleotide sequence: TGTGCCAGCAGCGTAGAGGCAGGAGGCGAGCAGTACTTC. This gives the protein CASSVEAGGEQYF.

A few counts support this clonotype. V usage is TRBV7-9 and J usage is TRBJ1-3; TRBD1 aligns across 7 bases. CDR1 and CDR2 from the germline V gene are SEHNR and FQNEAQ (reference sequence). V dropped 6 bases and J dropped 0; count of bases not matched to a gene: 11. The CDR3 is 17 residues long. CDR3 protein: CASRTTGAQPSGNTIYF. The CDR3, as DNA: TGTGCCAGCAGAACAACAGGGGCGCAACCCTCTGGAAACACCATATATTTT.

This clonotype was seen many times. V gene TRBV3-1 combines with J gene TRBJ1-1; the D gene is possibly TRBD1 (5 bases). The length of the CDR3 is 18 residues. The V end lost 0 bases, the J end lost 4 bases, and 21 bases lay between the germline ends. CDR1 is LGHDT and CDR2 is YNNKEL in the germline V gene (reference sequence). The CDR3 coding sequence is TGTGCCAGCAGCCAAGACTGGCCCGGAGGAGGGACGGGCACTGAAGCTTTCTTT. Amino acids: CASSQDWPGGGTGTEAFF.

This clonotype was recorded a few times. The chain carries TRBV7-2 and TRBJ1-6; 10 bases align to TRBD1. From germline, CDR1 is SGHTA and CDR2 FQGNSA. The trim removed 1 base at V and 5 bases at J, leaving 2 bases unmatched. The CDR3 runs to 16 residues. The CDR3 DNA reads as TGTGCCAGCAGCTTAGGACAGGGGGCACATAATTCACCCCTCCACTTT. It specifies CASSLGQGAHNSPLHF.

This clonotype has a handful of counts. The chain has TRBV29-1 and TRBJ2-3; TRBD2 matches 7 bases. Germline CDR1 SQVTM, CDR2 ANQGSEA. V was pared by 6 bases and J by 2 bases, with 5 bases of the junction left unmatched. The CDR3 spans 13 residues. CDR3 loop: CSVGTTPTDTQYF. CDR3 nucleotides: TGCAGCGTGGGGACTACCCCCACAGATACGCAGTATTTT.

This clonotype has only one observation. The rearrangement joins TRBV4-1 to TRBJ1-1, with D uncertain. The germline V gene has CDR1 MGHRA and CDR2 YSYEKL. The V end lost 1 base, the J end lost 4 bases, and 13 bases lay between the germline ends. The CDR3 is 15 amino acids. The CDR3 DNA is TGCGCCAGCAGCCAAGGAGAGGCGCGGAGCACTGAAGCTTTCTTT. It encodes CASSQGEARSTEAFF.

This clonotype was seen repeatedly, ten times or more. This rearrangement joins TRBV18 to TRBJ2-1; unclear D gene. V was trimmed by 2 bases and J by 0 bases, leaving 8 bases between them. The CDR3 runs to 15 residues. Germline V gene data show CDR1 as KGHSH and CDR2 as LQKENI. The DNA of the CDR3 is TGTGCCAGCTCACCAGCGGTGAGCTCCTACAATGAGCAGTTCTTC. Its translation is CASSPAVSSYNEQFF.

This clonotype was seen a few times. The chain has TRBV27 and TRBJ1-3; D call uncertain. The CDR3 is made up of 14 amino acids. The V gene's germline CDR1 is MNHEY and CDR2 SMNVEV (reference sequence). The V end lost 5 bases, the J end lost 3 bases, and 11 bases lay between the germline ends. CDR3 sequence reads: CASSRSLRGNTIYF. Here the CDR3 DNA reads TGTGCCAGCAGTAGGAGTCTTCGTGGAAACACCATATATTTT.